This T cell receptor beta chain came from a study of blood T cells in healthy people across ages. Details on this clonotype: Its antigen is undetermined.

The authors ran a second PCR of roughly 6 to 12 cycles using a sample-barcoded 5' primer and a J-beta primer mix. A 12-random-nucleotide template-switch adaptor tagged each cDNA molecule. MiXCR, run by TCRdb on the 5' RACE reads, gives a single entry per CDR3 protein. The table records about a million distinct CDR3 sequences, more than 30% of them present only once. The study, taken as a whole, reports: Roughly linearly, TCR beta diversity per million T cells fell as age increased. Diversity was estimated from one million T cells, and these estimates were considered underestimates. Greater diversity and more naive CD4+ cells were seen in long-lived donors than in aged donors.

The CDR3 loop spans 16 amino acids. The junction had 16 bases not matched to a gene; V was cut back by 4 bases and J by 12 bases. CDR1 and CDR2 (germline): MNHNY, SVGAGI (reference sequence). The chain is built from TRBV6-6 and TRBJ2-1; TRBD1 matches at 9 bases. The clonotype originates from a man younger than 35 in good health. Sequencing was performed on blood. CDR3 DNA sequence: TGTGCCAGCAGTTTCCGGACAGGGGAAATCAATGATGGGCAGTTCTTC. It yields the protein CASSFRTGEINDGQFF.